The rows below give T cell receptor beta chains drawn from one sample of a study of blood T cell repertoires in COVID-19. TCRdb keeps only in-frame clones here, not all; method: immunoSEQ multiplex PCR. The sample carries just over 80,000 clones, approximately 90% recorded once. The sequenced sample consisted of PBMCs or T cells enriched from blood (not recorded which). The receptors come from a woman in her 50s with acute COVID-19. Each CDR3 is given with its conserved first and last residue. D genes are given only for firm matches. Size tells how often a clone was seen (once, few, many) or the class of an expanded clone, and some rows leave it out.

V gene	clone size	D gene	J gene	CDR3 DNA	CDR3 protein
TRBV24-1	NA	TRBD2	TRBJ2-1	TGTGCCACCAGTGATTTATTAGCGGGAGGCATAATGGGCGAGCAGTTCTTC	CATSDLLAGGIMGEQFF
TRBV7-2	NA	TRBD2	TRBJ2-2	TGTGCCAGCAGCTTCCGGGGACTAGCGAGGACCGGGGAGCTGTTTTTT	CASSFRGLARTGELFF
TRBV7-9	once	TRBD2	TRBJ2-2	TGTGCCAGCAGACCACTAGCGGGGGGGACCGGGGAGCTGTTTTTT	CASRPLAGGTGELFF
TRBV5-6	NA	NA	TRBJ1-1	TGTGCCAGCAGCTTAAGGGGCGCCGGGGGCACTGAAGCTTTCTTT	CASSLRGAGGTEAFF
TRBV5-1	NA	NA	TRBJ2-5	TGCGCCAGCAGAGGAGGAGGCGAAGAGACCCAGTACTTC	CASRGGGEETQYF
TRBV4-3	few	TRBD1	TRBJ1-1	TGCGCCAGCAGCCAGAACAGGGGACCTGAAGCTTTCTTT	CASSQNRGPEAFF
TRBV7-2	NA	NA	TRBJ2-2	TGTGCCAGCAGCTTATCAGGCCCGACGAACACCGGGGAGCTGTTTTTT	CASSLSGPTNTGELFF
TRBV6-5	NA	NA	TRBJ1-4	TGTGCCAGCAGTTACTCTGGCACCTCAACTAATGAAAAACTGTTTTTT	CASSYSGTSTNEKLFF
TRBV7-6	NA	TRBD2	TRBJ2-2	TGTGCCAGCAGACGGACTAGCGGGAGGGGAGACACCGGGGAGCTGTTTTTT	CASRRTSGRGDTGELFF
TRBV25-1	NA	NA	TRBJ1-1	TGTGCCAGCAACCCCTGGGGGGTAGAGAGGACTGAAGCTTTCTTT	CASNPWGVERTEAFF
TRBV6-5	NA	NA	TRBJ1-5	TGTGCCAGCACCGTTCGGGAATATAGCAATCAGCCCCAGCATTTT	CASTVREYSNQPQHF
TRBV20-1	NA	TRBD1	TRBJ1-1	TGCAGTGCGAGGACAGGGATGGGTGCTTTCTTT	CSARTGMGAFF
TRBV11-3	NA	NA	TRBJ2-1	TGTGCCAGCAGCTTGAGAGCTCAACCCTACAATGAGCAGTTCTTC	CASSLRAQPYNEQFF
TRBV7-3	NA	NA	TRBJ1-2	TGTGCCAGCAGCCCTGACGGGAACTATGGCTACACCTTC	CASSPDGNYGYTF
TRBV2	few	NA	TRBJ2-2	TGTGCCAGCACTGAAGGAGTACCTGCGAACACCGGGGAGCTGTTTTTT	CASTEGVPANTGELFF
TRBV18	NA	NA	TRBJ1-1	TGTGCCAGCTCACCAGGGCGTAGCACTGAAGCTTTCTTT	CASSPGRSTEAFF
TRBV5-6	NA	TRBD2	TRBJ2-3	TGTGCCAGCAGCCCCATAGCGGGATTTTACACAGATACGCAGTATTTT	CASSPIAGFYTDTQYF
TRBV6-5	NA	NA	TRBJ1-5	TGTGCCAGCAGTTACCCTTCCGGGAACAATCAGCCCCAGCATTTT	CASSYPSGNNQPQHF
TRBV19	NA	NA	TRBJ2-7	TGTGCCAGTAGTATTAGGCCCGGGAGCCGGGCATACGAGCAGTACTTC	CASSIRPGSRAYEQYF
TRBV5-4	once	TRBD1	TRBJ2-2	TGTGCCAGCAGCCTAGGGACAGGGCCGACCACCGGGGAGCTGTTTTTT	CASSLGTGPTTGELFF
TRBV11-2	few	NA	TRBJ2-7	TGTGCCAGCAGCTTTGGAGGTTACGAGCAGTACTTC	CASSFGGYEQYF
TRBV6-2/TRBV6-3	NA	NA	TRBJ1-2	TGTGCCAGCAGTTACCCCAAGGGGAACTATGGCTACACCTTC	CASSYPKGNYGYTF
TRBV5-1	NA	NA	TRBJ2-1	TGCGCCAGCAGCCCCCAGCCGGGGAATGAGCAGTTCTTC	CASSPQPGNEQFF
TRBV24-1	once	NA	TRBJ2-7	TGTGCCACCAGTGATTTGGGCCCATCGGGATCCTACGAGCAGTACTTC	CATSDLGPSGSYEQYF
TRBV27	NA	NA	TRBJ2-7	TGTGCCAGCAGTACAACTGGGAGCTACGAGCAGTACTTC	CASSTTGSYEQYF
TRBV11-3	NA	TRBD2	TRBJ2-3	TGTGCCAGCAGCCCGGGACTAGCGGGAGATACGCAGTATTTT	CASSPGLAGDTQYF
TRBV7-2	once	NA	TRBJ1-6	TGTGCCAGCAGCTTAGACCCTAGCTCCTATAATTCACCCCTCCACTTT	CASSLDPSSYNSPLHF
TRBV6-5	NA	NA	TRBJ1-2	TGTGCCAGCAGTCCAGGCGGGGCGAACGGCTACACCTTC	CASSPGGANGYTF
TRBV5-4	NA	TRBD2	TRBJ2-1	TGTGCCAGCAGCTCCGGGACTAGCGGACCAAACTCCTACAATGAGCAGTTCTTC	CASSSGTSGPNSYNEQFF
TRBV9	NA	NA	TRBJ2-1	TGTGCCAGCAGCGTAGTGAGAGGGAACAATGAGCAGTTCTTC	CASSVVRGNNEQFF
TRBV19	NA	NA	TRBJ1-1	TGTGCCAGTAGTATAGAGGCCACTGAAGCTTTCTTT	CASSIEATEAFF
TRBV3-1/TRBV3-2	NA	TRBD1	TRBJ1-2	TGTGCCAGCAGCCAAAAAGATTTCGGGACAGGGGTCTATGGCTACACCTTC	CASSQKDFGTGVYGYTF
TRBV6-5	NA	NA	TRBJ2-7	TGTGCCAGCAGTTACTCGCGGCTTCCATCCTACGAGCAGTACTTC	CASSYSRLPSYEQYF
TRBV12-3/TRBV12-4	NA	TRBD2	TRBJ2-1	TGTGCCAGCGGGGGGGAGAGGCAGTTCTTC	CASGGERQFF
TRBV5-5	NA	TRBD1	TRBJ2-7	TGTGCCAGCAGCTTGTTACAGGGGATGGAGCAGTACTTC	CASSLLQGMEQYF
TRBV7-2	once	NA	TRBJ1-3	TGTGCCAGCAGCCCGGACTTGATGAGCTCTTCTGGAAACACCATATATTTT	CASSPDLMSSSGNTIYF
TRBV5-4	NA	NA	TRBJ1-1	TGTGCCAGCAGGCAAACCGCCGGGAACACTGAAGCTTTCTTT	CASRQTAGNTEAFF
TRBV7-2	NA	TRBD2	TRBJ2-3	TGTGCCAGCAGCTTAAACGGAGCGGGAGGTAACCCAGATACGCAGTATTTT	CASSLNGAGGNPDTQYF
TRBV28	NA	NA	TRBJ1-3	TGTGCCAGCAGTTTTAATAGCAGGGGCCCTACTGGAAACACCATATATTTT	CASSFNSRGPTGNTIYF
TRBV3-1/TRBV3-2	NA	TRBD2	TRBJ2-5	TGTGCCAGCAGCCCGGGACTAGCCGAAAAAGAGACCCAGTACTTC	CASSPGLAEKETQYF
TRBV10-2	NA	NA	TRBJ2-3	TGCGCCAGCACGGACGGGATTAGGGATACGCAGTATTTT	CASTDGIRDTQYF
TRBV11-2	NA	NA	TRBJ1-1	TGTGCCAGCAGCCCAACCCCAGGCCGAGACACTGAAGCTTTCTTT	CASSPTPGRDTEAFF
TRBV12-5	NA	NA	TRBJ1-6	TGTGCTAGTGGTTTGGTAGTCCCAACAGGGCTTGGATTTAATTCACCCCTCCACTTT	CASGLVVPTGLGFNSPLHF